These T cell receptor beta chains were read from a single sample in a study of radiation and T cells in renal cell carcinoma. Libraries were prepared by immunoSEQ multiplex PCR; TCRdb keeps only in-frame clonotypes and omits some of them. The sample has 15,000 to 20,000 clones; about 56% are singletons. Sequenced material: tumor tissue, taken from a patient whose treatment included radiotherapy and nephrectomy. The receptor set was obtained from a man between 45 and 60 years old with renal cell carcinoma. Both conserved end residues are part of each CDR3. D genes are given only for firm matches. Only part of the rows carry a size: once, few, many, or a class if the clone is expanded.

V,J,D,size,DNA,CDR3
TRBV30,TRBJ2-5,TRBD2,-,TGTGCCTGGAGTGTAAGGGGACTAGGGAACGGGGAGACCCAGTACTTC,CAWSVRGLGNGETQYF
TRBV4-2,TRBJ1-4,TRBD1,once,TGTGCCAGCAGCCCGCGGACAGGGGTTAATGAAAAACTGTTTTTT,CASSPRTGVNEKLFF
TRBV28,TRBJ1-2,-,-,TGTGCCAGCAGTTTGGGTCAGGGGAACTATGGCTACACCTTC,CASSLGQGNYGYTF
TRBV5-1,TRBJ1-3,-,-,TGCGCCAGCAGCCCGCAGGGTACAGGAAACACCATATATTTT,CASSPQGTGNTIYF
TRBV5-1,TRBJ2-1,TRBD2,-,TGCGCCAGCAGCTTTACCGGGACTAGCGTCCGTGAGCAGTTCTTC,CASSFTGTSVREQFF
TRBV27,TRBJ2-1,-,-,TGTGCCAGCATGGTGACAGATGCCTACAATGAGCAGTTCTTC,CASMVTDAYNEQFF
TRBV5-5,TRBJ2-7,-,-,TGTGCCAGCAGCTCCCCGGCAGCCTCCTACGAGCAGTACTTC,CASSSPAASYEQYF
TRBV18,TRBJ2-4,-,-,TGTGCCAGCTCACCAGGGGGCCAAAACATTCAGTACTTC,CASSPGGQNIQYF
TRBV7-8,TRBJ1-2,TRBD1,few,TGTGCCAGCAGCTTAGGTGGCAGGGGGCCTGGCTACACCTTC,CASSLGGRGPGYTF
TRBV7-9,TRBJ1-2,-,-,TGTGCCAGCAGCTTAGCGGGGACCCGGGAAGCGTCTGGCTACACCTTC,CASSLAGTREASGYTF
TRBV29-1,TRBJ2-3,TRBD2,-,TGCAGCGTTGAGGGTGGGAGGGGTATCACAGATACGCAGTATTTT,CSVEGGRGITDTQYF
TRBV10-3,TRBJ2-1,-,-,TGTGCCATCAGTTCCCAGCAGGGTTGGGACAATGAGCAGTTCTTC,CAISSQQGWDNEQFF
TRBV14,TRBJ1-2,-,-,TGTGCCAGCAGCCAAGCGATGGGATCGACTGCTAACTATGGCTACACCTTC,CASSQAMGSTANYGYTF
TRBV7-8,TRBJ1-3,-,few,TGTGCCAGCAGCTTACGGGTGGCTGGAAACACCATATATTTT,CASSLRVAGNTIYF
TRBV27,TRBJ2-1,-,-,TGTGCCAGCAGGTCTAATACTGGTAGCTCCTACAATGAGCAGTTCTTC,CASRSNTGSSYNEQFF
TRBV5-1,TRBJ2-2,-,few,TGCGCCAGCAGCTCCTCGGGGAGTTACACCGGGGAGCTGTTTTTT,CASSSSGSYTGELFF
TRBV9,TRBJ2-1,TRBD1,few,TGTGCCAGCAGCGTAGCTGGGGACAGGGCAGTAAGTGAGCAGTTCTTC,CASSVAGDRAVSEQFF
TRBV6-5,TRBJ2-1,TRBD2,once,TGTGCCAGCAGAACTAGCGGGGGGAGAGATGAGCAGTTCTTC,CASRTSGGRDEQFF
TRBV5-3,TRBJ2-2,-,few,TGTGCCAGAAGCTTGCAGCAGAATGAGCTGTTTTTT,CARSLQQNELFF
TRBV18,TRBJ1-2,TRBD1,few,TGTGCCAGCTCAACAGGGGGAGACTATGGCTACACCTTC,CASSTGGDYGYTF
TRBV9,TRBJ2-1,TRBD2,-,TGTGCCAGCAGCGTCGGGGGGGGATACAATGAGCAGTTCTTC,CASSVGGGYNEQFF
TRBV9,TRBJ2-1,-,-,TGTGCCAGCAGCGTAATGGGACAAAGTGGGGAAAAGTTCTTC,CASSVMGQSGEKFF
TRBV5-1,TRBJ1-3,TRBD1,-,TGCGCCAGCAGCCCGGGGACAGTCTCTGGAAACACCATATATTTT,CASSPGTVSGNTIYF
TRBV5-8,TRBJ1-2,-,-,TGTGCCAGCAGCTTGGGACCGGGATACACTAACTATGGCTACACCTTC,CASSLGPGYTNYGYTF
TRBV19,TRBJ2-1,-,-,TGTGCCAGTAGTCTCTGGACCTACAATGAGCAGTTCTTC,CASSLWTYNEQFF
TRBV27,TRBJ2-7,-,-,TGTGCCAGCAGTTTAGTGGGAGAGCAGTACTTC,CASSLVGEQYF
TRBV14,TRBJ1-5,-,-,TGTGCCAGCAGCCAAGGTCGAGGACAGCCCCAGCATTTT,CASSQGRGQPQHF
TRBV5-6,TRBJ2-2,TRBD1,-,TGTGCCAGCAGCCTACAGGGGTCCCTCTACACGGGGGAGCTGTTTTTT,CASSLQGSLYTGELFF
TRBV6-5,TRBJ1-5,TRBD1,-,TGTGCCAGTAGGGACAGTAGCAATCAGCCCCAGCATTTT,CASRDSSNQPQHF
TRBV5-1,TRBJ2-5,TRBD2,-,TGCGCCAGCAGCCCTGGACTAGCGGGACAATGGGAGACCCAGTACTTC,CASSPGLAGQWETQYF
TRBV2,TRBJ1-4,-,once,TGTGCCAGCAGCCAAGTTAGTGAAAAACTGTTTTTT,CASSQVSEKLFF
TRBV5-4,TRBJ1-1,-,-,TGTGCCAGCAGCTTGGACTTGAACACTGAAGCTTTCTTT,CASSLDLNTEAFF
TRBV4-1,TRBJ2-1,-,-,TGCGCCAGCCGAGGATACAATGAGCAGTTCTTC,CASRGYNEQFF
TRBV11-1,TRBJ2-7,TRBD2,-,TGTGCCAGCAACCTACTAGCGGGAGGGCCTACAACCGAGCAGTACTTC,CASNLLAGGPTTEQYF
TRBV7-2,TRBJ1-1,-,few,TGTGCCAGCAGCCCGTTACAGGGCCCTGAAGCTTTCTTT,CASSPLQGPEAFF
TRBV6-6,TRBJ1-5,-,-,TGTGCCAGCAGCTCGGGAAATAGCAATCAGCCCCAGCATTTT,CASSSGNSNQPQHF
TRBV5-1,TRBJ2-7,-,few,TGCGCCAGCAGCTTGGATCCGACGCTCTCCTACGAGCAGTACTTC,CASSLDPTLSYEQYF
TRBV5-1,TRBJ2-5,TRBD1,-,TGCGCCAGCAGCTTTATACAGGGGGGAAGGGAGACCCAGTACTTC,CASSFIQGGRETQYF
TRBV7-9,TRBJ2-6,-,-,TGTGCCAGCAGCCAGCGGGACAGCCGCCAGGTGGCCAACGTCCTGACTTTC,CASSQRDSRQVANVLTF
TRBV7-8,TRBJ1-6,TRBD1,-,TGTGCCAGCAGCTTTCCCGGGACAGTCGATTCACCCCTCCACTTT,CASSFPGTVDSPLHF
TRBV28,TRBJ1-5,TRBD1,-,TGTGCCAGCAGCGACAACAGGGGGTATCAGCCCCAGCATTTT,CASSDNRGYQPQHF
TRBV2,TRBJ1-4,-,medium-sized,TGTGCCAGCAGCAGGGGTGCCGGTGAAAAACTGTTTTTT,CASSRGAGEKLFF
TRBV2,TRBJ2-1,-,few,TGTGCCAGCAGTTCTAACAGCTACAATGAGCAGTTCTTC,CASSSNSYNEQFF
TRBV30,TRBJ1-5,-,-,TGTGCCTGGAGTTATGGGGAAAATCAGCCCCAGCATTTT,CAWSYGENQPQHF
TRBV15,TRBJ2-1,TRBD2,-,TGTGCCACCAGCCCTCGGACTAGCGGGACCTACAATGAGCAGTTCTTC,CATSPRTSGTYNEQFF
TRBV19,TRBJ1-5,TRBD1,-,TGTGCCAGTAGCCGAAACCGGGACAGGGGGCATCAGCCCCAGCATTTT,CASSRNRDRGHQPQHF
TRBV9,TRBJ2-3,TRBD2,-,TGTGCCAGCAGCGTAGGACTAGCGGGAGATCAGGCCACAGATACGCAGTATTTT,CASSVGLAGDQATDTQYF
TRBV18,TRBJ2-2,TRBD1,medium-sized,TGTGCCAGCTCCGCAACAGGGGGCAGCACCGGGGAGCTGTTTTTT,CASSATGGSTGELFF
TRBV15,TRBJ1-4,TRBD1,-,TGTGCCACCAGCAGTGAAACAGGGGCAAATGAAAAACTGTTTTTT,CATSSETGANEKLFF
TRBV2,TRBJ1-3,-,few,TGTGCCAGCAGTGAAGAGGGCAGAGCTCGAAACACCATATATTTT,CASSEEGRARNTIYF
TRBV5-1,TRBJ1-1,-,medium-sized,TGCGCCAGCAGCTTGGTTCCGGCAATGAACACTGAAGCTTTCTTT,CASSLVPAMNTEAFF
TRBV2,TRBJ1-2,-,-,TGTGCCAGCAGTGAAGGGCAGCGGGACTATGGCTACACCTTC,CASSEGQRDYGYTF
TRBV2,TRBJ1-2,-,-,TGTGCCAGCAGCGACAAGGGGGGTTTTCGTGGCTACACCTTC,CASSDKGGFRGYTF
TRBV4-2,TRBJ2-5,-,-,TGTGCCAGCAGCCCCGGGGGACTTACCCAAGAGACCCAGTACTTC,CASSPGGLTQETQYF
TRBV2,TRBJ2-7,TRBD1,-,TGTGCCAGCGGAGGACAGGTGGACACTAGTGAGCAGTACTTC,CASGGQVDTSEQYF